This TCR beta chain was captured by sequencing in a study of cytomegalovirus exposure and HLA in healthy donors. The germline V gene encodes CDR1 LNHDA and CDR2 SQIVND (reference sequence). The CDR3 consists of 14 residues. V was pared by 0 bases and J by 7 bases, with 3 bases of the junction left unmatched. On this clone: What it binds is not known.

Findings and limits, study-wide: When analyzed later, the rates of TCR association showed variation by HLA locus, with DRB1 the most and HLA-C the fewest. Prior analysis indicated that the majority of TCR beta V segments exhibited productivity approximately 90% or approximately 30% of the time.

Primers included in the PCR were 60 Vbeta and 13 Jbeta primers. Using immunoSEQ multiplex PCR, the repertoire was profiled, and TCRdb retains in-frame clones only, with some absent. The sample lists around 170,000 clones, 65% to 75% occurring once. This receptor was taken from a girl aged 10 to 17 in good health and CMV-seronegative. Sequenced sample: PBMCs. This sequence joins TRBV19 and TRBJ1-5; TRBD1 agrees at 7 bases. The CDR3 is CASSIDRGGQPQHF. The CDR3 region has the DNA TGTGCCAGTAGTATAGATCGAGGGGGCCAGCCCCAGCATTTT.